A selection of T cell receptor beta chains follows, all from one sample in a study of regulatory T cells in long-lasting Graves disease. Via MiXCR, TCRdb re-called the multiplex PCR reads, giving one row per CDR3 protein. This table holds 600,000 to 650,000 distinct CDR3 sequences, 15% to 20% found once. The sample also formed part of further work on T cells in Graves' hyperthyroidism and ophthalmopathy.

This material consisted of peripheral blood mononuclear cells (PBMCs), taken at new diagnosis, from a patient treated with antithyroid drugs. These receptors were obtained from a woman in her 30s with Graves disease. The CDR3 runs from the conserved cysteine through the conserved F or W. A D gene is named only where the DNA matches it firmly. Some rows have no size entry. The others give once, few or many, or a class for an expanded clone.

-,TRBJ2-7,TRBV20-1,-,CSVSRSYEQYF,TGCAGTGTTTCAAGGTCCTACGAGCAGTACTTC
-,TRBJ2-3,TRBV7-2,-,CASSRASESTQYF,TGTGCCAGCAGCCGGGCTAGCGAGAGTACGCAGTATTTT
-,TRBJ1-5,TRBV28,-,CASRQGINQPQHF,TGTGCCAGCAGGCAGGGGATCAATCAGCCCCAGCATTTT
-,TRBJ1-1,TRBV10-3,many,CATSKGTTLNTEAFF,TGTGCCACCTCTAAGGGGACGACCCTGAACACTGAAGCTTTCTTT
-,TRBJ2-3,TRBV11-1,-,CASSVSGVGDTQYF,TGTGCCAGCAGTGTATCGGGAGTGGGAGATACGCAGTATTTT
-,TRBJ2-3,TRBV18,-,CASSLSGTLQSDTQYF,TGTGCCAGCTCACTATCAGGGACTTTACAGTCAGATACGCAGTATTTT
-,TRBJ1-1,TRBV2,many,CASSEYTEAFF,TGTGCCAGCAGTGAATACACTGAAGCTTTCTTT
TRBD2,TRBJ2-2,TRBV7-9,-,CASSLGAGDDTGELFF,TGTGCCAGCAGCTTAGGAGCGGGAGACGACACCGGGGAGCTGTTTTTT
TRBD2,TRBJ2-1,TRBV6-4,-,CASSAGLAGGGVHEQFF,TGTGCCAGCAGTGCCGGACTAGCGGGAGGTGGGGTCCATGAGCAGTTCTTC
-,TRBJ1-1,TRBV3-1,many,CASKEGIGPAFF,TGTGCCAGCAAGGAGGGGATAGGCCCAGCTTTCTTT